The clone carrying this T cell receptor beta chain qualifies as medium-sized. Germline values: CDR1 SGDLS, CDR2 YYNGEE. This CDR3 is 15 amino acids long. Trimming left V 6 bases short and J 1 base short, with 15 bases between. This entry belongs to a study of T cell changes during pregnancy in multiple sclerosis. Assay: immunoSEQ multiplex PCR; the TCRdb copy retains only in-frame clones and omits some. Of approximately 23,000 clones in the sample, 80% to 90% were seen once. The chain employs TRBV9 and TRBJ2-3; no clear D. This specimen consisted of CD8+ T cells from peripheral blood mononuclear cells, obtained in the first trimester of pregnancy. The TCR was taken from a female donor with multiple sclerosis, enrolled in a pregnancy study. CDR3 coding DNA: TGTGCCAGCATGACCAGCGATCGAGGCACAGATACGCAGTATTTT. It codes for CASMTSDRGTDTQYF. The full variable domain, in which reference TRBV9 and TRBJ2-3 provide the parts outside the CDR3, is DSGVTQTPKHLITATGQRVTLRCSPRSGDLSVYWYQQSLDQGLQFLIQYYNGEERAKGNILERFSAQQFPDLHSELNLSSLELGDSALYFCASMTSDRGTDTQYFGPGTRLTVL.